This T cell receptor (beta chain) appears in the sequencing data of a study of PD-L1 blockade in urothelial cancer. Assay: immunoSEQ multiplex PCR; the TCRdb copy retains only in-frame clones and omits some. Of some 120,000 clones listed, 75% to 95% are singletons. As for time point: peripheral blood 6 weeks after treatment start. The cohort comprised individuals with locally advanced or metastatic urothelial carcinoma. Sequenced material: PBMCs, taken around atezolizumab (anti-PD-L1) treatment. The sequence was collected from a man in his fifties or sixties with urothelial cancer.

The CDR3: CASSGRGPSDTQYF. The CDR3 coding sequence is TGTGCCAGCAGTGGTAGAGGTCCCTCGGATACGCAGTATTTT. The chain is built from TRBV6-1 and TRBJ2-3; D unclear. The V gene's germline CDR1 is MNHNS and CDR2 SASEGT. The CDR3 consists of 14 residues. The V and J ends lost 4 bases and 6 bases respectively, with 14 bases between them.